Below, 27 T cell receptor beta chains from the same sample are listed, as sequenced in a study of cytomegalovirus exposure and HLA in healthy donors. PCR amplification relied on 60 Vbeta primers (plus 13 Jbeta primers). Some clones are missing from TCRdb's copy, which holds only in-frame ones; the method was immunoSEQ multiplex PCR. The sample shows about 200,000 clones, around 77% of them seen only once. Sequenced sample: PBMCs. The receptors derive from a woman aged 25-40 years in good health and CMV-seronegative.

The genes are TRBV6-5 and TRBJ2-7, with TRBD1 identical over 8 bases. The CDR3 runs to 14 residues. CDR1 MNHEY and CDR2 SVGAGI come from the germline V gene. V was pared by 6 bases and J by 2 bases, with 6 bases of the junction left unmatched. The CDR3 reads CASRTGALTYEQYF. In DNA, the CDR3 is TGTGCCAGCAGGACAGGGGCCTTAACCTACGAGCAGTACTTC.

Note on this clone: Its ends do not fully match the called genes, so a read error is possible. The rearrangement uses TRBV7-9 and TRBJ1-2; the D gene is possibly TRBD1 (6 bases). This CDR3 comprises 15 residues. The V gene's germline CDR1 is SEHNR and CDR2 FQNEAQ (reference sequence). This chain's CDR3 is CASSLVQGANYGYPF. As DNA, the CDR3 is TGTGCCAGCAGCTTGGTACAGGGCGCCAACTATGGCTACCCCTTC.

This chain joins TRBV5-1 and TRBJ1-4; TRBD1 agrees at 9 bases. CDR1 and CDR2 (germline): SGHRS, YFSETQ. V gave up 3 bases and J gave up 12 bases; unmatched junction bases: 12. This CDR3 region has 15 residues. The CDR3 DNA is TGCGCCAGCAGCTGGAGGACAGGGGCGAAAGGGGAACTGTTTTTT. This translates into CASSWRTGAKGELFF.

The V and J genes are TRBV2 and TRBJ2-3; a weak D match, TRBD1 (6 bases). CDR3 length: 15 amino acids. Trimming pared 4 bases from V and 2 bases from J, leaving 13 bases between. The germline V gene has CDR1 SNHLY and CDR2 FYNNEI. CDR3 protein: CASSGRDRYTDTQYF. The CDR3 region has the DNA TGTGCCAGCAGTGGGAGAGACAGGTACACAGATACGCAGTATTTT.

This rearrangement joins TRBV9 to TRBJ1-5, with D perhaps TRBD1 (6 bases). Trimming pared 1 base from V and 7 bases from J, leaving 9 bases between. Germline V CDR1 and CDR2: SGDLS, YYNGEE. CDR3 size: 13 residues. Here the CDR3 reads CASSVTGNQPQHF. The CDR3 nucleotides are TGTGCCAGCAGCGTAACAGGGAACCAGCCCCAGCATTTT.

This clone has just one count. The chain is built from TRBV5-6 and TRBJ2-1, with D tentatively TRBD1 (6 bases). Germline CDR1 reads SGHDT; CDR2 reads YYEEEE. The length of the CDR3 is 14 residues. V lost 0 bases to trimming and J lost 7 bases, with 11 bases between them. CDR3 in DNA: TGTGCCAGCAGCTTGGGGCAGGGGATTAATGAGCAGTTCTTC. This encodes CASSLGQGINEQFF.

The table lists this clone with a count of one. The DNA for the CDR3 is TGCGCCAGCAGCCCCCGGACTAGCGGGGGGGCAAAGACCCAGTACTTC. Protein product: CASSPRTSGGAKTQYF. The chain combines TRBV4-1 with TRBJ2-5; 15 bases are a match to TRBD2. This CDR3 contains 16 residues. V dropped 4 bases and J dropped 6; count of bases not matched to a gene: 6. The germline V gene encodes CDR1 MGHRA and CDR2 YSYEKL.

The rearrangement links TRBV7-9 to TRBJ2-3, with D possibly being TRBD1 (6 bases). CDR1 and CDR2 (germline): SEHNR, FQNEAQ (reference sequence). Deletions cut 5 bases from V and 2 bases from J, with 11 bases between. This CDR3 region has 14 residues. In nucleotides, the CDR3 is TGTGCCAGCAGCCCTACAGGGCACACAGATACGCAGTATTTT. This encodes CASSPTGHTDTQYF.

This clone was counted only a few times. The V call is TRBV10-3, the J call TRBJ2-1, with D possibly TRBD1 on 6 matching bases. Trimming removed 7 bases from V and 0 bases from J, with 7 bases in between. CDR1 and CDR2 (germline): ENHRY, SYGVKD. This CDR3 contains 13 residues. In DNA, the CDR3 is TGTGCCATCACGGACAGCTCCTACAATGAGCAGTTCTTC. It specifies CAITDSSYNEQFF.

This clone was seen only once. The chain uses TRBV6-5 and TRBJ2-5; 10 bases align to TRBD2. The end of the DNA fits TRBJ2-7 better, so the J call may be wrong. The CDR3 covers 16 residues. Germline lookup yields CDR1 MNHEY and CDR2 SVGAGI. The CDR3: CASSYSTLAGAYEQYF. CDR3 DNA: TGTGCCAGCAGTTACTCGACCCTAGCGGGGGCGTACGAGCAGTACTTC.

This sequence joins TRBV18 and TRBJ1-1, with D uncertain. This CDR3 has 15 residues. The V gene's germline CDR1 is KGHSH and CDR2 LQKENI. The V and J ends lost 6 bases and 3 bases respectively, with 17 bases between them. The CDR3 sequence is CASSASGRRYTEAFF. CDR3 DNA: TGTGCCAGCTCGGCTTCGGGGAGGAGGTACACTGAAGCTTTCTTT.

V gene TRBV2 combines with J gene TRBJ2-5; 11 nucleotides agree with TRBD2. Trimming cost V 5 bases and J 4 bases; bases outside gene matches: 6. This CDR3 spans 15 amino acids. Germline lookup yields CDR1 SNHLY and CDR2 FYNNEI. CDR3 in DNA: TGTGCCAGCAGTTTGGGACTAGCGGAGGCAGAGACCCAGTACTTC. Amino acid sequence: CASSLGLAEAETQYF. The complete variable domain, with remaining parts taken from reference TRBV2 and TRBJ2-5, reads EPEVTQTPSHQVTQMGQEVILRCVPISNHLYFYWYRQILGQKVEFLVSFYNNEISEKSEIFDDQFSVERPDGSNFTLKIRSTKLEDSAMYFCASSLGLAEAETQYFGPGTRLLVL.

This chain connects TRBV27 to TRBJ1-1; the D is unclear. CDR1 and CDR2 (germline): MNHEY, SMNVEV (reference sequence). Trimming left V 3 bases short and J 2 bases short, with 7 bases between. The CDR3 is 13 amino acids. Here the CDR3 reads CASSFRENTEAFF. The CDR3, as DNA: TGTGCCAGCAGTTTTCGGGAAAACACTGAAGCTTTCTTT.

The CDR3 nucleotides read TGTGCCAGCAGCTTAATATGGGGGCTGACAGATACGCAGTATTTT. Its translation is CASSLIWGLTDTQYF. The chain couples TRBV7-3 to TRBJ2-3, with D perhaps matching TRBD1 (6 bases). V dropped 1 base and J dropped 3 bases, with 11 bases sitting between them. The CDR3 has 15 amino acids. CDR1 SGHTA and CDR2 FQGTGA come from the germline V gene.

The CDR3 loop is CASSAPSLAGGREQFF. The CDR3 DNA is TGTGCCAGCAGCGCCCCATCACTAGCGGGAGGTAGGGAGCAGTTCTTC. This chain links TRBV9 with TRBJ2-1; 12 bases fit TRBD2. V dropped 3 bases and J dropped 10; count of bases not matched to a gene: 11. Germline V gene sequence: CDR1 SGDLS, CDR2 YYNGEE. The CDR3 has 16 residues.

The chain has TRBV30 and TRBJ1-1, with D perhaps TRBD1 (5 bases). Germline lookup yields CDR1 GTSNPN and CDR2 SVGIG (reference sequence). Deletions cut 1 base from V and 1 base from J, with 7 bases between. The CDR3 is 13 amino acids. The CDR3 bases are TGTGCCTGGAGTGCAGACAGGAACACTGAAGCTTTCTTT. Translated: CAWSADRNTEAFF.

At least ten counts were recorded for this clone. The chain links TRBV5-6 to TRBJ1-2; the D is unclear. Germline loops: CDR1 SGHDT, CDR2 YYEEEE. The length of the CDR3 is 11 residues. The V end was cut by 3 bases, the J end by 13 bases, with 13 bases between. CDR3 sequence: CASSSRRSGTF. As DNA, the CDR3 is TGTGCCAGCAGCTCCCGAAGGTCGGGCACCTTC.

The genes are TRBV20-1 and TRBJ1-2; unclear D gene. The CDR3 covers 11 residues. Per the germline V gene, CDR1 is DFQATT and CDR2 is SNEGSKA (reference sequence). V was cut by 1 base and J by 4 bases, with 4 bases left in between. The CDR3 nucleotides read TGCAGTGCTAGAGGACTCTATGGCTACACCTTC. Translation gives CSARGLYGYTF.

The V call is TRBV28, the J call TRBJ2-7, with 8 positions matching TRBD2. The length of the CDR3 is 14 residues. Trimming cost V 2 bases and J 7 bases; bases outside gene matches: 7. Per germline, CDR1 MDHEN and CDR2 SYDVKM. This CDR3 reads CASSLRGGLGEQYF. CDR3 nucleotides: TGTGCCAGCAGTTTACGGGGGGGTTTAGGGGAGCAGTACTTC.

This clone has more than one count but fewer than ten. The V and J genes are TRBV6-1 and TRBJ1-1; D unresolved. V lost 2 bases, J lost 11 bases, and 15 bases lay in between. Germline CDR1 and CDR2: MNHNS and SASEGT. The CDR3 is 13 residues long. This CDR3 is CASSEQYGPGAFF. In DNA, the CDR3 is TGTGCCAGCAGTGAACAGTATGGCCCGGGGGCTTTCTTT.

The chain employs TRBV2 and TRBJ1-2, with 9 positions matching TRBD1. Germline V gene sequence: CDR1 SNHLY, CDR2 FYNNEI. V lost 6 bases and J lost 4; bases outside the gene matches: 9. The length of the CDR3 is 15 residues. CDR3 residues: CASSDGGTGSYGYTF. Written as DNA, the CDR3 is TGTGCCAGCAGCGACGGAGGGACAGGGTCCTATGGCTACACCTTC.

The J gene is TRBJ1-1, the V gene TRBV27; TRBD1 is a possible D gene (6 bases). V was clipped by 5 bases and J by 1 base, with 11 bases between them. The CDR3 has 14 amino acids. The germline V gene has CDR1 MNHEY and CDR2 SMNVEV (reference sequence). Here the CDR3 reads CASSPWGQNTEAFF. DNA of the CDR3: TGTGCCAGCAGTCCTTGGGGGCAGAACACTGAAGCTTTCTTT.

This sequence joins TRBV29-1 and TRBJ1-5, with D tentatively TRBD1 (5 bases). Germline CDR1 is SQVTM and CDR2 is ANQGSEA. The CDR3 spans 14 residues. V lost 4 bases and J 5 bases, leaving 15 bases between the germline ends. CDR3 sequence (DNA): TGCAGCGTTGGAGTGGGGGGGGGTGATCAGCCCCAGCATTTT. It codes for CSVGVGGGDQPQHF. The full variable domain, rest sourced from reference TRBV29-1 and TRBJ1-5, is SAVISQKPSRDICQRGTSLTIQCQVDSQVTMMFWYRQQPGQSLTLIATANQGSEATYESGFVIDKFPISRPNLTFSTLTVSNMSPEDSSIYLCSVGVGGGDQPQHFGDGTRLSIL.

The gene calls are TRBV6-6 and TRBJ2-1; D is perhaps TRBD2 (6 bases). The V gene's germline CDR1 is MNHNY and CDR2 SVGAGI (reference sequence). The CDR3 contains 13 residues. Trimming removed 7 bases from V and 4 bases from J, with 11 bases in between. CDR3 DNA: TGTGCCAGCACCCGCGGGAAATACAATGAGCAGTTCTTC. Protein product: CASTRGKYNEQFF.

The V gene is TRBV6-5, the J gene TRBJ2-7; TRBD1 matches at 8 bases. The V gene end was trimmed by 6 bases and the J gene end by 5 bases; junction bases not matched to a gene: 9. Germline V gene lookup returns CDR1 MNHEY and CDR2 SVGAGI. CDR3 length equals 14 residues. As DNA, the CDR3 is TGTGCCAGCAGGAGGACAGGGTTTGTCAACGAGCAGTACTTC. Residues: CASRRTGFVNEQYF.

CDR3 region: CASSFSWNPGYEQYF. The DNA for the CDR3 is TGTGCCAGCAGTTTCTCCTGGAACCCGGGGTACGAGCAGTACTTC. The chain uses TRBV28 and TRBJ2-7, with D perhaps TRBD2 (5 bases). The CDR3 is 15 amino acids. V lost 3 bases, J lost 4 bases, and 16 bases lay in between. Germline-derived CDR1 and CDR2 are MDHEN and SYDVKM.

This sequence joins TRBV2 and TRBJ2-7; 8 nucleotides match TRBD1. With 6 bases clipped from V and 2 bases from J, the junction kept 9 bases outside the gene matches. Germline V gives CDR1 SNHLY, CDR2 FYNNEI. This CDR3 spans 15 amino acids. As DNA, the CDR3 is TGTGCCAGCAGGACCCCGGGACAGGCGGCCTACGAGCAGTACTTC. Its protein is CASRTPGQAAYEQYF.